The entry below gives a single T cell receptor beta chain sequence along with its context. Its binding antigen is unknown. No base-level quality is on record; no much larger clone is a single base apart. The entry originates in a study of blood T cell repertoires in COVID-19 (dated by TCRdb to the early 2020s). Regarding the research as a whole: Samples from collaborators originated in the United States, Italy and Spain and spanned both the acute and convalescent phases of COVID-19. Samples were obtained from the ongoing ImmuneRACE study (first 160 participants) and from 1,200 or so subjects provided by 6 global collaborators. The sample metadata nearly always contained a de-identified subject ID, COVID-19 status, age in years and sex. Subjects who had been exposed to COVID-19, were actively infected with it, or had recovered from it provided the deeply sampled blood TCRbeta repertoires that made up the dataset. Where available, HLA class I and class II types were taken from metadata supplied by the sample provider and were not determined by assay-based typing. The material from the prospective study consisted of cDNA or gDNA derived from T cells, B-cell-depleted T cells, or PBMCs. The repertoires were released in a freely available public database meant as a resource for research on the immune response to SARS-CoV-2. The study at large found these results: Clinical and demographic metadata were provided uncurated, with the amount varying by source and participant.

The CDR3 covers 15 residues, taking in both the cysteine and the phenylalanine. Just CDR3 DNA is preserved here, 45 bases in frame from base 1. Looking up the germline V gene yields CDR1 SGHDT and CDR2 YYEEEE. The V and J ends are trimmed by 5 bases and 4 bases, leaving 18 bases between them. TCRbeta CDR3 regions were amplified from genomic DNA using the immunoSEQ Assay, a bias-controlled multiplex PCR. Per the source publication's procedure: Within the assay, amplification of reference gene primers was used to estimate how many nucleated cells each sample contained. To quantify the absolute abundance of each unique TCRbeta CDR3 rearrangement, sequence reads were collapsed and filtered. For each sample, productive Simpson clonality was calculated as the square root of Simpson's diversity index over productive rearrangements. Sourced from immuneACCESS, this table was stored by TCRdb with only in-frame sequences that have V and J called. A share of the clones is absent; for the studies checked, an unresolved V gene accounts for under half, and the remainder has no known explanation. Clonal size and the V and J genes are those of that table, whereas D and trimming came from the DNA. The sample includes roughly 300,000 clones, with roughly 91% observed a single time. The ten top clones hold 1.5% to 2% of the sample.

In Seattle, one collaborating source enrolled patients while the infection was active and tracked those patients longitudinally over the course of disease. Each collaborating institution followed its own protocols to collect whole blood in K2EDTA tubes. For TCRbeta analysis, collaborators shipped samples as frozen whole blood, isolated PBMCs, or DNA extracted from either of those sample types. The rearranged chain carries TRBV5-6 and TRBJ1-1, with a tentative D gene TRBD1 over 5 matching bases. Specimen: peripheral blood. The clonotype was recovered from a woman aged 25-40 years with COVID-19, enrolled during active disease. The sequence in DNA is TGTGCCAGCAGTCTCCAGGGTAGCGGGGGCACTGAAGCTTTCTTT. Its protein product is CASSLQGSGGTEAFF.